This T cell receptor beta chain was identified in a study of OX40 agonist ivuxolimab in advanced cancers. A note on the overall study: Ivuxolimab was a fully human IgG2 agonistic monoclonal antibody targeting the costimulatory receptor OX40 (CD134). The point of sequencing TCRbeta in the periphery was to test whether ivuxolimab changed TCR sequence diversity and drove clonal T-cell expansion. Intravenous ivuxolimab was administered to patients every 2 weeks at six dose levels: 0.01, 0.1, 0.3, 1.5, 3 and 10 mg/kg. The paper covers the monotherapy dose-escalation part of the phase I ivuxolimab trial, which included N ≈ 50 patients. Three dose-escalation patients achieved partial responses, one with hepatocellular carcinoma and two with cutaneous melanoma. Patients were allowed to have had prior anti-PD-1, anti-PD-L1 or anti-CTLA-4 therapy, and approximately 39% of the dose-escalation patients had been treated with checkpoint inhibitors. Among the 52 dose-escalation patients, some 20 had hepatocellular carcinoma, 15 melanoma, 9 renal cell carcinoma and 9 head and neck cancer. In the dose-escalation cohort, 75% to 85% of patients were male, and the mean age was approximately 60 years with a range of roughly 20 to 85. The study at large found these results: Clonal expansion of both CD4+ and CD8+ blood T cells was observed from baseline to week 6 at doses 0.1 to 3.0 mg/kg. After ivuxolimab, CD8+ T cells had more expanded clones than CD4+ T cells on average. In the 0.1-3.0 mg/kg groups, partial responders were among the patients with the lowest normalized peripheral clonal expansion, particularly in CD8+ T cells. Which antigens the clonally expanded peripheral T cells were specific for was not determined. Low levels of normalized T-cell clonal expansion were also seen in some nonresponding patients.

The trial excluded patients who had a history of autoimmune disease or were on systemic immunosuppression. Peripheral blood for TCR sequencing was drawn from every dose cohort at baseline, at cycle 4 day 1 and at cycle 7 day 1. The samples were drawn from a first-in-human, open-label, multicenter phase I dose-escalation trial of ivuxolimab. Adults with locally advanced or metastatic melanoma, renal cell carcinoma, hepatocellular carcinoma or head and neck squamous cell carcinoma were enrolled in the trial. Before TCR sequencing, CD4+ T cells and CD8+ T cells from peripheral blood were sorted into separate populations. The CDR3, cysteine through phenylalanine, is 14 amino acids long. Only the CDR3 DNA is retained, 42 bases long and in frame from the first base. The germline V gene yields SGHRS for CDR1 and YFSETQ for CDR2. Between the V and J ends, shortened by 5 bases and 2 bases respectively, the junction contains 12 bases.

Genomic DNA was isolated from the sorted cells so that the TCRbeta CDR3 region could be sequenced. The immunoSEQ Assay was used for sequencing of TCRbeta CDR3 regions. Entries here come from immuneACCESS through TCRdb and include only in-frame sequences with V and J called. Some clones fail to appear in such tables; in the studies checked, an unresolved V gene covers under half of the shortfall, and the cause of the remainder is unknown. The sample has approximately 70,000 clones on record, around 85% of them singletons. The ten largest clones represent roughly 6.1% of the sample. This clone was observed a single time. It lacks a known antigen. No base quality values were provided; no much bigger clone lies one nucleotide off.

The sequence is built from TRBV5-1 and TRBJ2-3; matching of 6 bases hints at TRBD2 as the D gene. This TCR derives from an adult with an advanced solid tumor such as melanoma, head and neck, liver or kidney cancer. The source material was CD4+ or CD8+ T cells sorted from blood, sampled in a trial of the OX40 agonist ivuxolimab. The sequence in DNA is TGCGCCAGCAGTACCGGGACTGACACAGATACGCAGTATTTT. Its translation reads: CASSTGTDTDTQYF.